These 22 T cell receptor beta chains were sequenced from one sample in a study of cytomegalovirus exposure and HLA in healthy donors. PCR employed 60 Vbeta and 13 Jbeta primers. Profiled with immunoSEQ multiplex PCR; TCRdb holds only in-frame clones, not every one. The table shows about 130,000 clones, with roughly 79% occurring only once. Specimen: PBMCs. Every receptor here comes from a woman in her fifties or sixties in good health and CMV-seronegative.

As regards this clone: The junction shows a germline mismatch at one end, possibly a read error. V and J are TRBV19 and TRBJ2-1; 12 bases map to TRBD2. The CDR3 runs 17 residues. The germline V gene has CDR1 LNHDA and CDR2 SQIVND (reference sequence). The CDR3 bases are TGTGCCAGTGGTAAAGGAGGACTAGCGGGACACTACAATGAGCAGCTCTTC. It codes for CASGKGGLAGHYNEQLF.

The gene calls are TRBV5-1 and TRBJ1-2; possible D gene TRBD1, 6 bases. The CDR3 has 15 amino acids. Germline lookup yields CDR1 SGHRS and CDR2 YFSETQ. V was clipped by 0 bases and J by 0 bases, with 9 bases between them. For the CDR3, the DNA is TGCGCCAGCAGCTTGGGGGGACAAACTAACTATGGCTACACCTTC. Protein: CASSLGGQTNYGYTF.

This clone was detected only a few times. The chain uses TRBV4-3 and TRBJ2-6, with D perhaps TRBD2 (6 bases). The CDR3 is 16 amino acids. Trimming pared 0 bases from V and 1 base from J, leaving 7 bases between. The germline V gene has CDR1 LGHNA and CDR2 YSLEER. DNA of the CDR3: TGCGCCAGCAGCCAAGATGCGGGGTCTGGGGCCAACGTCCTGACTTTC. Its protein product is CASSQDAGSGANVLTF.

The CDR3 DNA reads as TGTGCCAGCAGTTTATCTGGGCAGGGGACTGGCTACACCTTC. The encoded protein is CASSLSGQGTGYTF. This chain uses TRBV28 with TRBJ1-2; maybe TRBD1 (6 bases). CDR1 and CDR2 (germline): MDHEN, SYDVKM. Trimming pared 1 base from V and 7 bases from J, leaving 13 bases between. This CDR3 has 14 residues.

The CDR3, as DNA: TGTGCCAGCAGAGGACTGATCTATGGCTACACCTTC. Translating it yields CASRGLIYGYTF. This sequence joins TRBV7-9 and TRBJ1-2; unclear D gene. From germline, CDR1 is SEHNR and CDR2 FQNEAQ (reference sequence). The length of the CDR3 is 12 residues. The V and J ends lost 6 bases and 4 bases respectively, with 9 bases between them.

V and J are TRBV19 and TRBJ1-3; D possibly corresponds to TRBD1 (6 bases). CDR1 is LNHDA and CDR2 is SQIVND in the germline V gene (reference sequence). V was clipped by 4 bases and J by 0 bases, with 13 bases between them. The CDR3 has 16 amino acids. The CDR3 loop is CASSTKKQGSGNTIYF. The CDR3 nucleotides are TGTGCCAGTAGTACCAAAAAACAGGGCTCTGGAAACACCATATATTTT. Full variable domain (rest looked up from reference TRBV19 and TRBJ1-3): DGGITQSPKYLFRKEGQNVTLSCEQNLNHDAMYWYRQDPGQGLRLIYYSQIVNDFQKGDIAEGYSVSREKKESFPLTVTSAQKNPTAFYLCASSTKKQGSGNTIYFGEGSWLTVV.

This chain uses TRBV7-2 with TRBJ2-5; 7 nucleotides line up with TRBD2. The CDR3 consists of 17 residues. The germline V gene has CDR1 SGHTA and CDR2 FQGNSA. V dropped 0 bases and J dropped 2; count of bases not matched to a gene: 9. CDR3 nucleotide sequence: TGTGCCAGCAGCTTAGCTTTGACGGGGGGAGGGCAAGAGACCCAGTACTTC. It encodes CASSLALTGGGQETQYF. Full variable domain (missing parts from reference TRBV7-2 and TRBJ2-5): GAGVSQSPSNKVTEKGKDVELRCDPISGHTALYWYRQSLGQGLEFLIYFQGNSAPDKSGLPSDRFSAERTGGSVSTLTIQRTQQEDSAVYLCASSLALTGGGQETQYFGPGTRLLVL.

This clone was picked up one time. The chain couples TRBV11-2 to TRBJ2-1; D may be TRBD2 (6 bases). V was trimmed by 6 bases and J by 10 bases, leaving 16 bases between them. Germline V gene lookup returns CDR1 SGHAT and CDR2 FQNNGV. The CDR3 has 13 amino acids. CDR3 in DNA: TGTGCCAGCAGTGTCGAGCGGGTAGGGGAGCAGTTCTTC. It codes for CASSVERVGEQFF.

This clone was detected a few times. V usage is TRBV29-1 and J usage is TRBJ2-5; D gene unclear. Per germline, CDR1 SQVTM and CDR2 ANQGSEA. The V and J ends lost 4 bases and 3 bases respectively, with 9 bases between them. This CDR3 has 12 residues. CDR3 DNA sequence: TGCAGCGTTGGGCAGTTGGAAGAGACCCAGTACTTC. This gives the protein CSVGQLEETQYF.

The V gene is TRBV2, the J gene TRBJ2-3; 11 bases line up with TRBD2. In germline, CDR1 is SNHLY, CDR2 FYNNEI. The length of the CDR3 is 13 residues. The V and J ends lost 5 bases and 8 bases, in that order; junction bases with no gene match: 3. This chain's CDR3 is CASSRLAGSTQYF. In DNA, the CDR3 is TGTGCCAGCAGTCGACTAGCGGGAAGTACGCAGTATTTT.

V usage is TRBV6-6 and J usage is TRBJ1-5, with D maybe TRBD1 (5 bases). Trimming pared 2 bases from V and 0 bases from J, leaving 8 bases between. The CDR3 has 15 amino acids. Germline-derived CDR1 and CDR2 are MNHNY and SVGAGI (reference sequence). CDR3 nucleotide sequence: TGTGCCAGCAGTTACCTGGACACTAGCAATCAGCCCCAGCATTTT. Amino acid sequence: CASSYLDTSNQPQHF.

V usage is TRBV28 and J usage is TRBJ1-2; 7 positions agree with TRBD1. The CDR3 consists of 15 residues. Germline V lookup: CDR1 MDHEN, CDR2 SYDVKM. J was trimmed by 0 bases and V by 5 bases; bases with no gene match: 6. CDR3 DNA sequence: TGTGCCAGCAGTCGCCCGGGACAGCCTAACTATGGCTACACCTTC. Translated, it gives CASSRPGQPNYGYTF.

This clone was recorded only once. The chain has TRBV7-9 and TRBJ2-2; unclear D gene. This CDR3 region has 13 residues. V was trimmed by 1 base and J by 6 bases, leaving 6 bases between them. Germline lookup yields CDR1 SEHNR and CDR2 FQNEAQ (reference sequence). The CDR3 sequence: CASSLVNSGELFF. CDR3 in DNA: TGTGCCAGCAGCTTAGTAAACTCCGGGGAGCTGTTTTTT.

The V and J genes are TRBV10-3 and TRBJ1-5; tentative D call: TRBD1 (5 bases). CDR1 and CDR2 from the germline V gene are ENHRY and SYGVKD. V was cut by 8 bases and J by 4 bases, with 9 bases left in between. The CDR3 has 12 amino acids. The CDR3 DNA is TGTGCCATCGGCGCAGGGAATCAGCCCCAGCATTTT. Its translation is CAIGAGNQPQHF.

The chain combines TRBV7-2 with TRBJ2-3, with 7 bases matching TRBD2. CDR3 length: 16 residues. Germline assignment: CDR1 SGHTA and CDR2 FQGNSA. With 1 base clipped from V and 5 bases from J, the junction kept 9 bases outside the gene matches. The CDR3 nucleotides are TGTGCCAGCAGCTTAGTAGGGGCGGGAGCGGGAGATACGCAGTATTTT. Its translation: CASSLVGAGAGDTQYF.

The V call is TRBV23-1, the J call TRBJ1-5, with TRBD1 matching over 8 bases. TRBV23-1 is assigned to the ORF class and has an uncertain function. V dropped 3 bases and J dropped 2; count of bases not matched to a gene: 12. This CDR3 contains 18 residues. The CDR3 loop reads CASSHTLTLTGGNQPQHF. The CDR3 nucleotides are TGCGCCAGCAGTCACACCTTGACCCTGACAGGGGGCAATCAGCCCCAGCATTTT.

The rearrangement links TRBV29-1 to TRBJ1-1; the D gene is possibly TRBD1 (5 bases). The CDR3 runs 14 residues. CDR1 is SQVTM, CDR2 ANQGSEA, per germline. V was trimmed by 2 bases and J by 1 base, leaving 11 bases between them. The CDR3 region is CSVERGNRNTEAFF. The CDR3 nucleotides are TGCAGCGTTGAAAGGGGCAATCGGAACACTGAAGCTTTCTTT.

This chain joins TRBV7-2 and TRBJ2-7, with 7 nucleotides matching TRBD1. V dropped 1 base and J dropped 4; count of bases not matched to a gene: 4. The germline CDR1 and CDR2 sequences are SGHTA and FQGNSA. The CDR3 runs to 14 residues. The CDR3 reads CASSLGGTVYEQYF. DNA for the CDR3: TGTGCCAGCAGCTTAGGGGGGACAGTATACGAGCAGTACTTC.

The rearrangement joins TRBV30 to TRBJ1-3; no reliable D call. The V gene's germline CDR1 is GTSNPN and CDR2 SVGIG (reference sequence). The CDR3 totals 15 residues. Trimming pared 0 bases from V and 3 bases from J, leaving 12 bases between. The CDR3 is CAWSVMGGSGNTIYF. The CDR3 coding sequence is TGTGCCTGGAGTGTAATGGGAGGCAGTGGAAACACCATATATTTT.

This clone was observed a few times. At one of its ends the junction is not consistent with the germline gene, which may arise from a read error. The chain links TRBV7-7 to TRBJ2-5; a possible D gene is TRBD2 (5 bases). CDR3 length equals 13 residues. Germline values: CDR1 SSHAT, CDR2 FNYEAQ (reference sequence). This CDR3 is CASSPVAGETQYF. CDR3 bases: TGTGCTAGCAGCCCAGTCGCGGGAGAGACCCAGTACTTC.

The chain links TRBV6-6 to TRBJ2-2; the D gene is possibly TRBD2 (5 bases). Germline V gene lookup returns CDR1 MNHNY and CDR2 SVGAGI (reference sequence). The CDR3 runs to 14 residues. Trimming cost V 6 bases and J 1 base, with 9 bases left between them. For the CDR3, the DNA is TGTGCCAGCAGAAAGGACTTGAACACCGGGGAGCTGTTTTTT. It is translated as CASRKDLNTGELFF.

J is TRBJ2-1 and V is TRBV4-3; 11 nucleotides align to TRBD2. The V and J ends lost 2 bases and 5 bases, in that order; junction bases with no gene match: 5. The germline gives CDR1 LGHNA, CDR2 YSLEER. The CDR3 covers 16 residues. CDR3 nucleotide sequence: TGCGCCAGCAGCCAAAAAACTAGCGGGAGTAACAATGAGCAGTTCTTC. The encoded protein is CASSQKTSGSNNEQFF.